This TCR beta chain appears in the sequencing data of a study of blood T cell repertoires in COVID-19. Study as a whole: COVID-19 samples, acute and convalescent, were from the United States, Italy and Spain. The analysed material was cDNA or gDNA that came from T cells, B-cell-depleted T cells, or PBMCs.

Study members were between 18 and 89 years old and lived in 24 US regions. The trim removed 6 bases at V and 5 bases at J, leaving 10 bases unmatched. CDR1 and CDR2 (germline): MNHEY, SVGAGI. This CDR3 has 15 residues. Authors' methods: Amplification of reference gene primers was used by the study to estimate nucleated cell counts. Some clones are missing from TCRdb's copy, which holds only in-frame ones; the method was immunoSEQ multiplex PCR. The V and J calls and clone size come from that table; D and trimming were worked out from the DNA. The table lists some 150,000 clones, roughly 84% of them singletons.

The receptor's source is a human donor with acute COVID-19. The donor label of this sample is uncertain. The chain carries TRBV6-5 and TRBJ2-7; 10 positions agree with TRBD1. Sequenced input: PBMCs or T cells enriched from blood (not recorded which). The CDR3 here is CASSFWGQGSDEQYF. The CDR3 DNA reads as TGTGCCAGCAGCTTCTGGGGACAGGGGTCCGACGAGCAGTACTTC.